This T cell receptor beta chain emerged from a study of cytomegalovirus exposure and HLA in healthy donors. Study findings and constraints: In a later analysis, DRB1 alleles had the most associated TCRs; HLA-C alleles the fewest. The HLA-A and HLA-B alleles of most subjects were reportedly predicted accurately from TCR beta sequences. Because they were indistinguishable, some V segments, including TRBV6-2 and TRBV6-3, were excluded. Sequencing depth roughly uniform across donors was assumed in presence/absence analyses.

In regard to this clone: Its specificity is unknown.

PCR involved 60 Vbeta and 13 Jbeta primers. The repertoire was sequenced with immunoSEQ multiplex PCR; TCRdb's copy has only in-frame clones and lacks some. Here the sample spans 150,000 to 200,000 clones, 70% to 85% being singletons. Germline CDR1 LNHDA, CDR2 SQIVND (reference sequence). The V segment lost 0 bases and the J segment 7 bases; nucleotides outside the gene matches: 4. The CDR3 totals 14 residues. The sample comprised PBMCs. The chain carries TRBV19 and TRBJ1-2; 8 bases map to TRBD1. This TCR was recovered from a woman aged 40 to 55 in good health and CMV-seronegative. The CDR3 DNA reads as TGTGCCAGTAGTATAGATGCAGGGGGCTCTGGCTACACCTTC. Translation gives CASSIDAGGSGYTF.